This T cell receptor (beta chain) comes out of a study of T-cell reconstitution after alpha-beta-depleted transplantation in children. The junction had 4 bases not matched to a gene; V was cut back by 2 bases and J by 4 bases. The CDR3 runs to 15 residues. CDR1 and CDR2 (germline): SGHDT, YYEEEE. Construction of the TCRbeta library involved unique molecular identifiers. TCRdb itself ran the PCR reads through MiXCR, one entry per CDR3 protein. The sample records about 980,000 distinct CDR3 sequences, roughly 31% being singletons. This clonotype was recorded a few times. Its antigen is as yet unknown. Study results and caveats: Certain patients had high TCRbeta diversity at day 60, and it came from recipient T cells and thymic progenitors that survived. Several hundred expanded graft clones reportedly were the source of alpha-beta T cells about two months after transplant. Newly produced T cells mostly accounted for T-cell counts and diversity one year post-transplant.

The TCR sequence derives from a boy in the first two years of life who had a stem cell transplant for SCID, so the T cells may come from the graft donor. V is TRBV5-6 and J is TRBJ2-2; 8 bases match TRBD1. The sequenced sample was PBMCs, mostly from graft donor cells, obtained 360 days after TCRalphabeta/CD19-depleted stem cell transplant. DNA of the CDR3: TGTGCCAGCAGCTTTCGGACAGGGCGCACCGGGGAGCTGTTTTTT. Protein: CASSFRTGRTGELFF.